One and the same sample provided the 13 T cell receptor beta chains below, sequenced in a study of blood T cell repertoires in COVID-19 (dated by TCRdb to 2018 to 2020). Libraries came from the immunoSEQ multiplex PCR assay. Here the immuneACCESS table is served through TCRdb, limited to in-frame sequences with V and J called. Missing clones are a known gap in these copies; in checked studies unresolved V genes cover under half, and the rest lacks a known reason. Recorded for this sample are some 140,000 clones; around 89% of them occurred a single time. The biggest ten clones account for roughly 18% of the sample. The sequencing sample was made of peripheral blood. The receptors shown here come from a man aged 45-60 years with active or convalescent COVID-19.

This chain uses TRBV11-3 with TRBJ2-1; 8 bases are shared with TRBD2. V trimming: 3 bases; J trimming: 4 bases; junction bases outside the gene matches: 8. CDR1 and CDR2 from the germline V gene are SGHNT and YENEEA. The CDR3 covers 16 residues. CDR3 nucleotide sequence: TGTGCCAGCAGCTTCCACAGCGGGAGTGAGTACAATGAGCAGTTCTTC. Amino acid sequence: CASSFHSGSEYNEQFF.

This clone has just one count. The CDR3 bases are TGTGCCAGTAGTAAAGAGCGGGGGGGGCAAGAGACCCAGTACTTC. Its translation is CASSKERGGQETQYF. The chain uses TRBV19 and TRBJ2-5; 10 bases agree with TRBD2. The V and J ends lost 4 bases and 2 bases, in that order; junction bases with no gene match: 4. The CDR3 runs to 15 residues. Germline V CDR1 and CDR2: LNHDA, SQIVND (reference sequence).

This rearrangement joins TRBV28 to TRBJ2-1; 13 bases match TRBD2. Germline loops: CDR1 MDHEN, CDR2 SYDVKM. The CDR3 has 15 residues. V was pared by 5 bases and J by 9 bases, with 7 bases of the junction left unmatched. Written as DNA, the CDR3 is TGTGCCAGCAGTCCCGGACTAGCGGGAGCAGTTGAGCAGTTCTTC. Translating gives CASSPGLAGAVEQFF.

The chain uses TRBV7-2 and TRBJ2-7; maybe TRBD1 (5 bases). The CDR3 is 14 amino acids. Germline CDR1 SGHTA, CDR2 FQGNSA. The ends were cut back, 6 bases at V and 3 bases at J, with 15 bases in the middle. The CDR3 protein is CASRPGYSSYEQYF. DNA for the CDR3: TGTGCCAGCAGACCAGGGTATTCGAGCTACGAGCAGTACTTC.

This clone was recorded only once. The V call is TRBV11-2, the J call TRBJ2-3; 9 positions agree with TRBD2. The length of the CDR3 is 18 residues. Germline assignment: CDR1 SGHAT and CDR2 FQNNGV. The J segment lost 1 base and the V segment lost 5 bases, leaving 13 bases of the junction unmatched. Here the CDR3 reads CASSPTPQLAGRTDTQYF. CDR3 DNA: TGTGCCAGCAGCCCGACCCCCCAACTAGCGGGCCGCACAGATACGCAGTATTTT.

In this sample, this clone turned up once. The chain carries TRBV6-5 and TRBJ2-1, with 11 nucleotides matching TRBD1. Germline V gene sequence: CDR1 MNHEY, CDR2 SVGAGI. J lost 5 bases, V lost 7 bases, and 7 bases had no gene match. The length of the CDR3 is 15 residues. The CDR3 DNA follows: TGTGCCAGCACCCCCCGGACAGGGGGCAACAATGAGCAGTTCTTC. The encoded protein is CASTPRTGGNNEQFF.

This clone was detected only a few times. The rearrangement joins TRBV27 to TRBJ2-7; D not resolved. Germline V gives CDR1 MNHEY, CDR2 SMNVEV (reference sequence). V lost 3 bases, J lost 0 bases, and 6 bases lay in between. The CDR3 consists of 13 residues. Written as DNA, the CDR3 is TGTGCCAGCAGTTTGGGCGACTCCTACGAGCAGTACTTC. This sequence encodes CASSLGDSYEQYF.

The CDR3 DNA follows: TGTGCCAGCAGTGAGTACAGGGGGGAGTACTCACCCCTCCACTTT. Its translation is CASSEYRGEYSPLHF. The V gene is TRBV25-1, the J gene TRBJ1-6; 8 bases align to TRBD1. CDR1 is MGHDK, CDR2 SYGVNS, per germline. The J segment lost 10 bases and the V segment lost 3 bases, leaving 8 bases of the junction unmatched. The CDR3 totals 15 residues. Full variable domain (missing parts from reference TRBV25-1 and TRBJ1-6): EADIYQTPRYLVIGTGKKITLECSQTMGHDKMYWYQQDPGMELHLIHYSYGVNSTEKGDLSSESTVSRIRTEHFPLTLESARPSHTSQYLCASSEYRGEYSPLHFGNGTRLTVT.

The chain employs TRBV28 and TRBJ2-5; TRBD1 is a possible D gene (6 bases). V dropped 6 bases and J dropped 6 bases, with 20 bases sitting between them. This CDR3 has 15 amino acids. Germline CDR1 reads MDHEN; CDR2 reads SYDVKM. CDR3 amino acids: CASSLTGWGLKTQYF. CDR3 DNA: TGTGCCAGCAGCCTTACAGGGTGGGGGTTAAAGACCCAGTACTTC.

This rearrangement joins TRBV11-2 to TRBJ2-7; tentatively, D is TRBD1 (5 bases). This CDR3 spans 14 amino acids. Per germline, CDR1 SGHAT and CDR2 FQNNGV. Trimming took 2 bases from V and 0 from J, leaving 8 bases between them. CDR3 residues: CASSLFQGSYEQYF. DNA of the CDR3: TGTGCCAGCAGCTTATTCCAGGGCTCCTACGAGCAGTACTTC. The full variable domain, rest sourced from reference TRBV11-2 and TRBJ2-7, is EAGVAQSPRYKIIEKRQSVAFWCNPISGHATLYWYQQILGQGPKLLIQFQNNGVVDDSQLPKDRFSAERLKGVDSTLKIQPAKLEDSAVYLCASSLFQGSYEQYFGPGTRLTVT.

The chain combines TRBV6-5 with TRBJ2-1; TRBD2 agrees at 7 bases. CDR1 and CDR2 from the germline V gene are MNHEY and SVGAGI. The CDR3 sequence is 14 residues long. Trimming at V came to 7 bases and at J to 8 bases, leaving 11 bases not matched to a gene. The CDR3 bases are TGTGCCAGCACCCCAGCGGGATTTTACCATGAGCAGTTCTTC. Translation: CASTPAGFYHEQFF.

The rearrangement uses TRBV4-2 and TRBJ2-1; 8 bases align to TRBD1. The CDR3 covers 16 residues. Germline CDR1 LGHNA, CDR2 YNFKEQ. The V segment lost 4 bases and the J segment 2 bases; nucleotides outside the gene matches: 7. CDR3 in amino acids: CASSLGGQGPYNEQFF. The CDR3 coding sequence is TGTGCCAGCAGCCTGGGAGGACAGGGACCCTACAATGAGCAGTTCTTC.

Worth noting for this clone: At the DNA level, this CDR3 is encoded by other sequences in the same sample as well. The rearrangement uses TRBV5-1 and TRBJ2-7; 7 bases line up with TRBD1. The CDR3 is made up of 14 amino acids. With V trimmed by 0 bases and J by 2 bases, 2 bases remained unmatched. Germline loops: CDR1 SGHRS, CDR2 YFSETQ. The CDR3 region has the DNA TGCGCCAGCAGCTTGGAGCAGGGGGCCTACGAGCAGTACTTC. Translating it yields CASSLEQGAYEQYF. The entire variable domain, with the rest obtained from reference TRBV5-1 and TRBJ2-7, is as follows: KAGVTQTPRYLIKTRGQQVTLSCSPISGHRSVSWYQQTPGQGLQFLFEYFSETQRNKGNFPGRFSGRQFSNSRSEMNVSTLELGDSALYLCASSLEQGAYEQYFGPGTRLTVT.